This T cell receptor (beta chain) comes out of a study of metastatic and nonmetastatic thyroid tumors. Study-level information: Across peripheral blood and tumor or nodule tissue samples taken from malignant and benign thyroid patients, the repertoires were compared with one another. Study results and limitations: In blood and tumor, TCR beta diversity was reportedly significantly higher in malignant thyroid tumors than in benign nodules.

Of note for this clone: Its antigen is undetermined.

This CDR3 is 15 amino acids long. Trimming removed 2 bases from V and 0 bases from J; junction bases left unmatched: 4. Germline V gene lookup returns CDR1 SGHTA and CDR2 FQGTGA. TCRdb used MiXCR to call clones anew from the PCR reads. The sample comprises about 20,000 clones, less than 40% of which are singletons, and approximately 9.1% rests with the top ten. Among the patients, none had received any treatment before thyroid surgery. The sequencing sample was made of tumor tissue. This TCR came from a male donor with papillary thyroid cancer or a benign thyroid nodule (not recorded which). Some clones in this sample may be carry-over from other donors' samples. The rearrangement joins TRBV7-3 to TRBJ2-7, with 7 bases identical to TRBD2. CDR3: CASSLGGSLSYEQYF. As DNA, the CDR3 is TGTGCCAGCAGCTTAGGCGGGAGCCTCTCCTACGAGCAGTACTTC.